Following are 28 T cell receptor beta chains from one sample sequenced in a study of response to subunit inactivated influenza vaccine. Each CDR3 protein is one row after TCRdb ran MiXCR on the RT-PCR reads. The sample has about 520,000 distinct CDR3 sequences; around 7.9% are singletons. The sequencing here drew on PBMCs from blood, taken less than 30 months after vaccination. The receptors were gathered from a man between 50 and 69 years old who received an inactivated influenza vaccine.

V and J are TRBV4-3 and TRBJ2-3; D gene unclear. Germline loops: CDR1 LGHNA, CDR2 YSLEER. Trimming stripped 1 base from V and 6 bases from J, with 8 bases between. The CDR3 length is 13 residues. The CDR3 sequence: CASSQGVSDTQYF. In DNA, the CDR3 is TGCGCCAGCAGCCAAGGGGTCTCGGATACGCAGTATTTT.

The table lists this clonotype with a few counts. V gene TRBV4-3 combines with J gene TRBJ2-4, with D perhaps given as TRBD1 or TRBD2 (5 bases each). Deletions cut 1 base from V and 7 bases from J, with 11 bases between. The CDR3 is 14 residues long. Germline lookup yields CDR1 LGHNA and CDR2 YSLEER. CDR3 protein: CASSQGGSYNIQYF. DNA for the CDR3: TGCGCCAGCAGCCAAGGGGGGAGTTATAACATTCAGTACTTC.

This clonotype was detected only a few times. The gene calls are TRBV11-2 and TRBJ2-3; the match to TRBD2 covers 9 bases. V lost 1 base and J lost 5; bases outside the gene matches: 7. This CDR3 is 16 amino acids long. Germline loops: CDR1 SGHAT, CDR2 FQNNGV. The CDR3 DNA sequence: TGTGCCAGCAGCTTAGGGCGGGGGGGCGGACAAGATACGCAGTATTTT. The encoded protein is CASSLGRGGGQDTQYF.

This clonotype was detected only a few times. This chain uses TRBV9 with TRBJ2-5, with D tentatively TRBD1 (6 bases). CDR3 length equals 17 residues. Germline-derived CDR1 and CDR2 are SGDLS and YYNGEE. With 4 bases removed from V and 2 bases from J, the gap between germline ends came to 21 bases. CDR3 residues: CASSPGVGGSGQETQYF. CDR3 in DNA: TGTGCCAGCAGCCCTGGGGTTGGGGGCTCAGGGCAAGAGACCCAGTACTTC.

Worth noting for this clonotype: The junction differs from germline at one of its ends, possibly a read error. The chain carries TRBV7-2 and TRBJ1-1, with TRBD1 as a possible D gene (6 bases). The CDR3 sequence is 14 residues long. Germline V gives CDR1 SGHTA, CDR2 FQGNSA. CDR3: CASRLGGNRAEAFF. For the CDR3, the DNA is TGTGCCAGCAGGTTAGGGGGTAACAGAGCTGAAGCTTTCTTT.

CDR3 nucleotide sequence: TGTGCCACCAGGTCGGGGATGGGGACAGATACGCAGTATTTT. Protein: CATRSGMGTDTQYF. This chain uses TRBV7-9 with TRBJ2-3, with D possibly TRBD2 on 5 matching bases. V was pared by 10 bases and J by 3 bases, with 17 bases between. The V gene's germline CDR1 is SEHNR and CDR2 FQNEAQ (reference sequence). The CDR3 has 14 residues.

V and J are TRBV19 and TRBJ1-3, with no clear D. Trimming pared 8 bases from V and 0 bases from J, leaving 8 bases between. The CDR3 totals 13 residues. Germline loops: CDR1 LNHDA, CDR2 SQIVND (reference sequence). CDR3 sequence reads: CASRFSSGNTIYF. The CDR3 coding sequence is TGTGCCAGTCGGTTCAGCTCTGGAAACACCATATATTTT.

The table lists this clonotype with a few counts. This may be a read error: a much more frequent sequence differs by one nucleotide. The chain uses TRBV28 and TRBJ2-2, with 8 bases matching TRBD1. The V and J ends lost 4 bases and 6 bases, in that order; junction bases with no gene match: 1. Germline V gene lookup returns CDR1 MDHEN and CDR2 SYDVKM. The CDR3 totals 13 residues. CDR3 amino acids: CASSSGGSGELFF. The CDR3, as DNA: TGTGCCAGCAGTTCAGGGGGCTCCGGGGAGCTGTTTTTT.

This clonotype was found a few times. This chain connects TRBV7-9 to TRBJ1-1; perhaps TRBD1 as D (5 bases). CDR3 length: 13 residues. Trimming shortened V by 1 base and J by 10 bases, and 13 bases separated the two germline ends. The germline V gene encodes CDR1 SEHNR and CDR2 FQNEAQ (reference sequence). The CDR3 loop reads CASSLGNRLGAFF. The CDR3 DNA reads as TGTGCCAGCAGCTTAGGAAACAGGTTGGGAGCTTTCTTT.

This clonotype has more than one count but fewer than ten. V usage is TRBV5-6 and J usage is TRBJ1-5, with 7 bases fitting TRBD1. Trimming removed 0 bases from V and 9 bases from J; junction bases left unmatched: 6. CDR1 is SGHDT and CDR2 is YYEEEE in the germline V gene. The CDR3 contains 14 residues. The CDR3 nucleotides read TGTGCCAGCAGCTTGGGTGTCCAGGGGGGGCCCCAGCATTTT. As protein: CASSLGVQGGPQHF.

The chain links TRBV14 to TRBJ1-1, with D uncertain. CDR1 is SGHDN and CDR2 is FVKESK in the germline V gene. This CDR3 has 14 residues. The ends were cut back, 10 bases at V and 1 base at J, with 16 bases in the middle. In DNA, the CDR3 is TGTGCCAAACCTATGACGTGGGGGAACACTGAAGCTTTCTTT. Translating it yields CAKPMTWGNTEAFF.

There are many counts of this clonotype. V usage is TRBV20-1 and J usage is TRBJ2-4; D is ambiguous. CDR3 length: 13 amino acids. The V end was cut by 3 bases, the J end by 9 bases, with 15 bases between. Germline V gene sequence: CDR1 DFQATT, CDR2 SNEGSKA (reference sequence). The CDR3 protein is CSARGSPRGIQYF. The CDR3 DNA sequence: TGCAGTGCTAGGGGCAGTCCCAGAGGCATTCAGTACTTC.

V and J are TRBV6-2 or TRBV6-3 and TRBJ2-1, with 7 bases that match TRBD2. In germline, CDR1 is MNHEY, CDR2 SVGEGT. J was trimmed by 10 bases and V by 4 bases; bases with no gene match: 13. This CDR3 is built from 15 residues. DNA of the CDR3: TGTGCCAGCAGTTTATCGGGGGGTCGACTTCGGGAGCAGTTCTTC. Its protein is CASSLSGGRLREQFF.

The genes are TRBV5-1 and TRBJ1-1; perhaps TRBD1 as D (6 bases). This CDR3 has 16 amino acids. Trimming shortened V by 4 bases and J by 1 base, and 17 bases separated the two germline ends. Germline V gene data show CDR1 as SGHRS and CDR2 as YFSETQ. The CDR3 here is CASSPLRGARNTEAFF. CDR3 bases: TGCGCCAGCAGCCCCTTGCGGGGGGCGAGGAACACTGAAGCTTTCTTT.

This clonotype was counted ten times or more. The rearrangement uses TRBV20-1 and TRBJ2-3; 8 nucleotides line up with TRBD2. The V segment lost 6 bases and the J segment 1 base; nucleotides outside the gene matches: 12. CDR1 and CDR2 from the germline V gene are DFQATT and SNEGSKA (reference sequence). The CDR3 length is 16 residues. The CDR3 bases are TGCAGTGCCCGCGGGCGGGCGGGGGGACGCACAGATACGCAGTATTTT. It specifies CSARGRAGGRTDTQYF.

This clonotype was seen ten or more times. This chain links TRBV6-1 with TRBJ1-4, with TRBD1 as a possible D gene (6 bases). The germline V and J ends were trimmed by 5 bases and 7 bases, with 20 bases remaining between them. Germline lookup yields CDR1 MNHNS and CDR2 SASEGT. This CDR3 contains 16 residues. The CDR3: CASSKLPGHGSEKLFF. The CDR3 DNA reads TGTGCCAGCAGTAAACTACCGGGACACGGAAGTGAAAAACTGTTTTTT.

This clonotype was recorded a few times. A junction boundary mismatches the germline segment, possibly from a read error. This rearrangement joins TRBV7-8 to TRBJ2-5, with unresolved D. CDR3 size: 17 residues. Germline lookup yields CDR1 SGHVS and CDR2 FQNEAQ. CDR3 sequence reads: CASSFGKKNNPRESQYF. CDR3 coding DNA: TGTGCCAGCAGCTTCGGAAAAAAGAATAATCCAAGAGAGTCCCAGTACTTC. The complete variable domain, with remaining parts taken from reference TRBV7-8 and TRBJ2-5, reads GAGVSQSPRYKVAKRGQDVALRCDPISGHVSLFWYQQALGQGPEFLTYFQNEAQLDKSGLPSDRFFAERPEGSVSTLKIQRTQQEDSAVYLCASSFGKKNNPRESQYFGPGTRLLVL.

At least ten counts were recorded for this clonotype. As DNA, the CDR3 is TGCAGTGCTAGGCGCCCTGGCGGATCCTACAATGAGCAGTTCTTC. Protein: CSARRPGGSYNEQFF. The rearrangement uses TRBV20-1 and TRBJ2-1; D ambiguous. From germline, CDR1 is DFQATT and CDR2 SNEGSKA (reference sequence). With 3 bases removed from V and 1 base from J, the gap between germline ends came to 13 bases. CDR3 length equals 15 residues.

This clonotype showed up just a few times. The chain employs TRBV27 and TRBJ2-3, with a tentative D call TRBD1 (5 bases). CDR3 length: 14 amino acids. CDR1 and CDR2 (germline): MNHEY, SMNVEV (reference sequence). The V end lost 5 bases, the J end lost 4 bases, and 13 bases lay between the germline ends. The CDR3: CASSPGASADTQYF. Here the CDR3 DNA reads TGTGCCAGCAGTCCTGGGGCGAGCGCAGATACGCAGTATTTT.

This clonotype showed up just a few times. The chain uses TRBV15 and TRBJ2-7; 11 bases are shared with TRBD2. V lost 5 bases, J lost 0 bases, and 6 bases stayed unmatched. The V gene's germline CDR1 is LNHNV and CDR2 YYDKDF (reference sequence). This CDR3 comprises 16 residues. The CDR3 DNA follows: TGTGCCACCAGCTTACGGACTAGCGGGTCCTCCTACGAGCAGTACTTC. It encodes CATSLRTSGSSYEQYF.

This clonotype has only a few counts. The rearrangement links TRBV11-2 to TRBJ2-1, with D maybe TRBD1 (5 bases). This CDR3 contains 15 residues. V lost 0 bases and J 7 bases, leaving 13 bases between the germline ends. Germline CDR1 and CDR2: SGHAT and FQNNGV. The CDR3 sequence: CASSLEYQGVNEQFF. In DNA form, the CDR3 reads TGTGCCAGCAGCTTAGAGTACCAGGGCGTTAATGAGCAGTTCTTC.

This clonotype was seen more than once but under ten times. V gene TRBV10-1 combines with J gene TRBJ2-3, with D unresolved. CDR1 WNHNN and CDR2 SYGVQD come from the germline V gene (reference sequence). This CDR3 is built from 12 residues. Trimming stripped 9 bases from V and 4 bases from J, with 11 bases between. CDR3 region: CASALSSDTQYF. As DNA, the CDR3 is TGCGCCAGTGCTCTCTCATCAGATACGCAGTATTTT.

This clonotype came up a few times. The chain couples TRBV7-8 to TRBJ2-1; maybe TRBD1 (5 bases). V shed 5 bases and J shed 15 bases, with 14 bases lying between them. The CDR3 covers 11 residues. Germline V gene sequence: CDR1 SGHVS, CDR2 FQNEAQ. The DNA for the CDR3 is TGTGCCAGCAGCCTGGGGCCGGCTAGGTTCTTC. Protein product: CASSLGPARFF.

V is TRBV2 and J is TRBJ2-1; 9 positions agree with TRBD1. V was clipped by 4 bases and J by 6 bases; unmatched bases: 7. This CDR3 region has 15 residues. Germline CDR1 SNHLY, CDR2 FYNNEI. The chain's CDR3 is CASSAPGQGINEQFF. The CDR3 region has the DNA TGTGCCAGCAGTGCTCCGGGACAGGGCATCAATGAGCAGTTCTTC.

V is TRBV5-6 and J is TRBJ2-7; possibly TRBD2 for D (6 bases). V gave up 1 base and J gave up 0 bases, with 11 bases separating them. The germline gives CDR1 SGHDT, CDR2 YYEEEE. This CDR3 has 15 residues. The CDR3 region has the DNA TGTGCCAGCAGCTTGAGGGCGGGGAGCTCCTACGAGCAGTACTTC. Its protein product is CASSLRAGSSYEQYF.

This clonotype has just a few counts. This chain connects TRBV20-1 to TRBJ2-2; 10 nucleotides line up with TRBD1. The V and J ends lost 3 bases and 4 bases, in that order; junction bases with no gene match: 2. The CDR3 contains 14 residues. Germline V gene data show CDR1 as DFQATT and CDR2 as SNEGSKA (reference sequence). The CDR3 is CSASRTGGTGELFF. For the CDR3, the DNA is TGCAGTGCTAGCCGGACAGGGGGCACCGGGGAGCTGTTTTTT.

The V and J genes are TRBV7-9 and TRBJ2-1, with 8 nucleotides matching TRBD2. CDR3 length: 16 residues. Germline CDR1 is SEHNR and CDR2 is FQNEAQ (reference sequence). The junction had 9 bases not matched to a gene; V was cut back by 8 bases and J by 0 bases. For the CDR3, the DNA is TGTGCCAGCGGGCAAATAGCGGGGAGCTCCTACAATGAGCAGTTCTTC. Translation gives CASGQIAGSSYNEQFF. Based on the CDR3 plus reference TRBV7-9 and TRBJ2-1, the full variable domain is DTGVSQNPRHKITKRGQNVTFRCDPISEHNRLYWYRQTLGQGPEFLTYFQNEAQLEKSRLLSDRFSAERPKGSFSTLEIQRTEQGDSAMYLCASGQIAGSSYNEQFFGPGTRLTVL.

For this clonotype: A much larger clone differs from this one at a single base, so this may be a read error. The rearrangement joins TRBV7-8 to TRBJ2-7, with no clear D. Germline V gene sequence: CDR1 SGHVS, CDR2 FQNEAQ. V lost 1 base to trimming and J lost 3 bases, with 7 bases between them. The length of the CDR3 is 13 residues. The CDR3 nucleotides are TGTGCCAGCAGCTTAGGACCCTACTACGAGCAGTACTTC. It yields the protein CASSLGPYYEQYF.